This paragraph covers one TCR beta chain sequence. The antigen this receptor binds is unknown. The sample comes from a study of CXCR3-negative and CXCR3-positive naive CD8 T cells (dated by TCRdb to about 2019). Study-wide context: In total, 120 million to 150 million TRB reads were obtained, which works out to roughly 1.5 +/- 0.3 million reads per library. TRBV-TRBJ cluster analysis included naive subsets from roughly 5 donors and memory cells from 3 donors. The diversity and physicochemical repertoire analyses included about a dozen donors pooled from two independent experiments. The full study reports these points: Because surface CD5, which is linked to self-reactivity in mice, was comparable between the naive subsets, TCR interaction strength was also inferred from TRB CDR3 physicochemical properties. Freshly isolated PBMCs were used for most assays because CXCR3 expression went down partially after cryopreservation. Repertoire diversity was comparably high in both naive subsets but much lower in memory CD8+ T cells. Within the same donor, TRBV-TRBJ usage looked similar between naive CXCR3-negative and CXCR3-positive cells, but memory cells had distinct patterns. Compared with CXCR3-negative naive cells, CXCR3-positive naive cells had TRB CDR3s with higher hydrophobicity (lower Kidera factor 4), lower energy, and higher strength and volume indices.

CDR3 length: 15 amino acids, cysteine to phenylalanine. This entry has no DNA. Via the germline V gene, CDR1 is SGHRS and CDR2 YFSETQ. The sequencer was a NextSeq 550. The Human TCR Profiling Kit (MiLaboratory) was used to prepare UMI-labeled 5' RACE TRB cDNA libraries. cDNA synthesis used the entire amount of extracted RNA, and PCR amplification then used the entire amount of cDNA produced. Libraries were prepared in parallel with an identical number of PCR cycles. Under the source paper's analysis protocol: With a minimum of two reads required per UMI, MIGEC and MiXCR pulled out about 52,000 +/- 9,100 unique UMI-labeled TRB cDNA molecules from each library. On average, each library contained approximately 40,000 +/- 10,000 functional in-frame TRB CDR3 nucleotide clonotypes without stop codons. Diversity metrics, including normalized Shannon-Wiener and Chao1, were computed in VDJtools after downsampling to 5000 UMI-labeled TRB molecules per sample. Clonotype-size-weighted physicochemical properties of the central five CDR3 residues (interaction energy, strength, volume and Kidera factor 4) were computed in VDJtools. TCRdb reprocessed the reads; each CDR3 protein sequence makes one entry, and DNA is unavailable. V and J calls and clone size were set by TCRdb, not the authors. The sample table holds 150,000 or so distinct CDR3 sequences. Roughly 0.28% of the sample is held by the ten biggest clonotypes.

For every CD8+ T cell subset, hundreds of thousands of cells were flow-sorted straight into RLT lysis buffer, and each subset was sorted in triplicate. Naive CD8+ T cells were defined stringently as CD45RO-CCR7+CD27+CD95- to exclude memory contaminants. Standard density gradient centrifugation was used to isolate peripheral blood mononuclear cells from buffy coats. A FACSAria III was used to flow-sort naive CD8+ T cells into CXCR3-negative and CXCR3-positive populations. Total RNA was extracted from sorted cells with an RNeasy Mini Kit. This TCR was recovered from a human donor in good health. Some clones in this sample may be carry-over from other donors' samples. The sequence links TRBV5-1 to TRBJ2-7; TCRdb selects TRBD1, and the lack of DNA leaves this call unchecked. Source material: naive CXCR3+ CD8+ T cells from blood. The sample's cell subset or site label is to be understood as: CD45RO-CCR7+CD27+CD95- naive CD8+ T cells expressing CXCR3 (TNR3+). The CDR3 protein is CASRRTGGPHYEQYF.